This T cell receptor beta chain was sequenced during a study of STAT3 mutations in large granular lymphocyte leukemia. The germline gives CDR1 SGHTA, CDR2 FQGNSA. There are 14 residues in the CDR3. V shed 4 bases and J 7 bases; nucleotides not matched to a gene: 6. To note about this clone: Its target is not known.

Study findings and constraints: All newly emerging clones after therapy were STAT3 wild type. In T-cell large granular lymphocyte leukemia, about half of patients showed multiple immunodominant subclonotypes. Variable sampling intervals and differing treatment regimens complicated linking therapy response to TCR clonal burden changes. Samples missed the first appearance of the clone.

Produced via immunoSEQ multiplex PCR; TCRdb's table is partial and in-frame only. In the table there are approximately 7,800 clones, 91% of which are singletons. Source material: peripheral blood mononuclear cells. The chain combines TRBV7-2 with TRBJ1-5; 8 bases agree with TRBD1. This clonotype originated in a man between 45 and 60 years old with T-cell large granular lymphocyte leukemia. Some clones in this sample may be carry-over from other donors' samples. CDR3 loop: CASSSQGAGQPQHF. The CDR3 DNA follows: TGTGCCAGCAGCTCTCAGGGGGCCGGCCAGCCCCAGCATTTT. Based on the CDR3 plus reference TRBV7-2 and TRBJ1-5, the full variable domain is GAGVSQSPSNKVTEKGKDVELRCDPISGHTALYWYRQSLGQGLEFLIYFQGNSAPDKSGLPSDRFSAERTGGSVSTLTIQRTQQEDSAVYLCASSSQGAGQPQHFGDGTRLSIL.